This T cell receptor beta chain originates from a study of Ad26.COV2.S vaccination and SARS-CoV-2 variants. Study-wide background: Enrolled in COV1001, the donor was in the Ad26.COV2.S trial arm, which received the vaccine. The vaccine Ad26.COV2.S was put into the muscle once, or twice with 56 days between.

Study results and caveats: Vaccine recipients posted higher spike-specific TCR breadth than their placebo counterparts.

Germline CDR1 SGHTA, CDR2 FQGNSA. The CDR3 has 14 residues. Trimming took off 2 bases at V and 2 bases at J, with 8 bases between the two ends. The method was immunoSEQ multiplex PCR; TCRdb's version includes in-frame clones alone and lacks a portion of them. The sample shows some 450,000 clones, around 90% of them seen only once. Notes on this clone: Its specificity is unknown.

Documented treatment: 15 to 20 received Ad26.COV2.S at low or high dose, single or two shots; 5 received placebo; per-sample allocation not given. Sampling happened 63 days after the first vaccine or placebo injection. This Boston cohort included adults aged 18-55 years. The chain employs TRBV7-2 and TRBJ2-3; D not certain. The specimen was peripheral blood, collected in a trial of Ad26.COV2.S vaccine versus placebo. This sequence originates from a person between 18 and 65 years old who received the Ad26.COV2.S COVID-19 vaccine or a placebo. The DNA for the CDR3 is TGTGCCAGCAGCTTACGGCACTTCACAGATACGCAGTATTTT. It encodes CASSLRHFTDTQYF.